This T cell receptor (beta chain) was captured by sequencing in a study of PD-1 blockade in classical Hodgkin lymphoma. The study, taken as a whole, reports: Lower baseline TCR diversity was reported for newly diagnosed patients than for healthy donors. Complete responders' baseline diversity resembled that of newly diagnosed patients.

V lost 4 bases and J lost 0, with 13 bases in between. The length of the CDR3 is 16 residues. Germline V lookup: CDR1 MGHRA, CDR2 YSYEKL. The data were produced by immunoSEQ multiplex PCR, yet TCRdb's version contains in-frame clones alone and is incomplete. Here the sample spans some 19,000 clones, roughly three quarters being singletons. Documented time point: cycle 4 day 1 (C4D1), after five to seven weeks of nivolumab. Every patient experienced relapse after autologous stem cell transplantation, and brentuximab vedotin exposure varied. Negative selection with magnetic separation was used to purify CD4+ T cells from thawed PBMCs. On this clone: The antigen remains unidentified.

The receptor comes from a human donor with classical Hodgkin lymphoma. The chain couples TRBV4-1 to TRBJ2-1; D possibly uses TRBD1 or TRBD2 (5 bases each). This sample comprised CD4+ T cells from blood, obtained before the fourth cycle of nivolumab. CDR3 nucleotide sequence: TGCGCCAGCAGCCCGCCGGGACGGACCTCCTACAATGAGCAGTTCTTC. Its protein is CASSPPGRTSYNEQFF.